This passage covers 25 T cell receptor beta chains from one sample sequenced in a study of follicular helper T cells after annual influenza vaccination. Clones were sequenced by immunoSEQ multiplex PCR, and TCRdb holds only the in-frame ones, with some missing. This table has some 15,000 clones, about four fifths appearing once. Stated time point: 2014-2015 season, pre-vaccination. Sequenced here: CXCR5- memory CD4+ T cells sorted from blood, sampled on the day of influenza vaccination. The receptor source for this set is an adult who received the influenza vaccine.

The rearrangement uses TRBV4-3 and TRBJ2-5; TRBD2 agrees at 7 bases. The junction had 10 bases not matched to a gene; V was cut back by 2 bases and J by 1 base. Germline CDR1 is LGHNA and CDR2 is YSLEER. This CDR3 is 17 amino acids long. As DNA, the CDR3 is TGCGCCAGCAGCCAAAATAAGCCAGCGGGGATCCAAGAGACCCAGTACTTC. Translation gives CASSQNKPAGIQETQYF.

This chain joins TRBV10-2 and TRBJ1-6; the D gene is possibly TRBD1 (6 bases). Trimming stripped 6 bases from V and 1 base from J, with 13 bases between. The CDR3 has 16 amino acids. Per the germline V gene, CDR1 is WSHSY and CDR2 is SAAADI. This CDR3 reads CASRARGQSYNSPLHF. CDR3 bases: TGCGCCAGCAGGGCCAGGGGTCAGTCCTATAATTCACCCCTCCACTTT.

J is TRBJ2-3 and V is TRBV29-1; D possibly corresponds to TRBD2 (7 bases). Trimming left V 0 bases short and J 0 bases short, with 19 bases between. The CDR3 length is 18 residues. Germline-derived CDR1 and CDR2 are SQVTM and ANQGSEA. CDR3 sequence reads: CSVEDFLGGGASTDTQYF. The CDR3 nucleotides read TGCAGCGTTGAAGATTTCCTGGGCGGGGGCGCTAGCACAGATACGCAGTATTTT.

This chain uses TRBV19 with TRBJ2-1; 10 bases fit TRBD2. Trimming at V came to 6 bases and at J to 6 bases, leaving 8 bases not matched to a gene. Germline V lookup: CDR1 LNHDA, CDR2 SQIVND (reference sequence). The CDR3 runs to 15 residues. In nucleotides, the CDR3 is TGTGCCAGTAGAAGCGGGGGGGCCCGTCTCAATGAGCAGTTCTTC. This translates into CASRSGGARLNEQFF.

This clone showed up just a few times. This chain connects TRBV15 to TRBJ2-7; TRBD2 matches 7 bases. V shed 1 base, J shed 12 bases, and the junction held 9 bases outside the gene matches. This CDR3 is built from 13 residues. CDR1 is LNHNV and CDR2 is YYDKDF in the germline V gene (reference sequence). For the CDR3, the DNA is TGTGCCACCAGCAGAGTCCCCTCGGGACTAATGTACTTC. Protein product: CATSRVPSGLMYF.

CDR3 nucleotide sequence: TGTGCCAGCAGTGAAGGCGGTAGAGCCTACAATGAGCAGTTCTTC. Amino acids: CASSEGGRAYNEQFF. The chain joins TRBV6-1 to TRBJ2-1; D uncertain. CDR3 length: 15 amino acids. Germline V lookup: CDR1 MNHNS, CDR2 SASEGT. The V and J ends lost 1 base and 2 bases respectively, with 9 bases between them.

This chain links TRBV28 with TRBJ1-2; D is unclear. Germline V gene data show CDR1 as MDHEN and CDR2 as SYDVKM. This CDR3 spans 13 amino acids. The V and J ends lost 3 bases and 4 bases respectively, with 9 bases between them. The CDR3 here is CASSLSVGYGYTF. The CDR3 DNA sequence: TGTGCCAGCAGTTTGTCGGTTGGCTATGGCTACACCTTC.

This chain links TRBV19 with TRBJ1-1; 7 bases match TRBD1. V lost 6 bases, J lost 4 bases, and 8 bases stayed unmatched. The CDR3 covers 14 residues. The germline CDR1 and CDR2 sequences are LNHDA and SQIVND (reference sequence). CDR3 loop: CASSQQGRGTEAFF. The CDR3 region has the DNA TGTGCCAGTAGCCAACAGGGGAGAGGCACTGAAGCTTTCTTT.

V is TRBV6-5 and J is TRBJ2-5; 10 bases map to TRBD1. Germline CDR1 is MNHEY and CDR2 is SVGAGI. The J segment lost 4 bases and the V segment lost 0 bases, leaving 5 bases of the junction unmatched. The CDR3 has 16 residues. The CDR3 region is CASSYSIGTGAETQYF. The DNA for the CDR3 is TGTGCCAGCAGTTACTCGATTGGGACAGGGGCAGAGACCCAGTACTTC.

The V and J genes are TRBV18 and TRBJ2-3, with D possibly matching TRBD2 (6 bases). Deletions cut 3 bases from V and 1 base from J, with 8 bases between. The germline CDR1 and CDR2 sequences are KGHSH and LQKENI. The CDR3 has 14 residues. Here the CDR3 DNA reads TGTGCCAGCTCACCGACGGGGGGCACAGATACGCAGTATTTT. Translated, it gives CASSPTGGTDTQYF.

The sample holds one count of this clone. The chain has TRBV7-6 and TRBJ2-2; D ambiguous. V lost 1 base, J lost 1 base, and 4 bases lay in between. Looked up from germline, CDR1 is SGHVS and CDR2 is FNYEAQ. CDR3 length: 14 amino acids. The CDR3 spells CASSLVGNTGELFF. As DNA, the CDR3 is TGTGCCAGCAGCTTAGTGGGGAACACCGGGGAGCTGTTTTTT.

The CDR3 here is CASSTRGTGGLSSYEQYF. DNA for the CDR3: TGTGCCAGCTCTACAAGGGGGACAGGGGGTCTCAGCTCCTACGAGCAGTACTTC. V is TRBV28 and J is TRBJ2-7; 11 bases map to TRBD1. V lost 8 bases and J lost 0; bases outside the gene matches: 15. Germline-derived CDR1 and CDR2 are MDHEN and SYDVKM. The CDR3 covers 18 residues.

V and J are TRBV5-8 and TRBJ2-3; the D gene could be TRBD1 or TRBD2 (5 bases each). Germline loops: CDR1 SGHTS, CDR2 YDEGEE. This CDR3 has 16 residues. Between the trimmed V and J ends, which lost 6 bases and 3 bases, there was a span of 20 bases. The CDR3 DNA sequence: TGTGCCAGCACCTCGGGGCGCGTAGTGGTAACAGATACGCAGTATTTT. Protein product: CASTSGRVVVTDTQYF.

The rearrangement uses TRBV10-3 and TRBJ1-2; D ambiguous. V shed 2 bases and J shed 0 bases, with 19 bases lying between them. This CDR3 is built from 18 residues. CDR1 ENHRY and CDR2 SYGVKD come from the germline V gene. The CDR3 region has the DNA TGTGCCATCAGTGAGCCGCCTAAGGTCGGAGAATCTAACTATGGCTACACCTTC. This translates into CAISEPPKVGESNYGYTF.

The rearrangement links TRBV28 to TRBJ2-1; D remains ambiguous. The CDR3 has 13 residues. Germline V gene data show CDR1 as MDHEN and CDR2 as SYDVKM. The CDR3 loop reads CGQNYNSYNEQFF. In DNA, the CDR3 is TGTGGACAAAACTACAACTCCTACAATGAGCAGTTCTTC.

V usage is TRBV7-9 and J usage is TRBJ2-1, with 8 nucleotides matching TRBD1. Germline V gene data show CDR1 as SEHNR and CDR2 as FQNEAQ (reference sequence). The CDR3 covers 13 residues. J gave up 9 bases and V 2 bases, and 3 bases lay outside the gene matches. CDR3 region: CASSLQGAVEQFF. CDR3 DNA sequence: TGTGCCAGCAGCTTACAGGGGGCGGTTGAGCAGTTCTTC.

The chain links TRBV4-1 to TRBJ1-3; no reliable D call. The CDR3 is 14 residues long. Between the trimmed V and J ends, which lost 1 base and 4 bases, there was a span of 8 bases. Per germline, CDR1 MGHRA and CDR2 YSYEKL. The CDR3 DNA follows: TGCGCCAGCAGCCAAGTTGGCAGGGGAAACACCATATATTTT. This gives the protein CASSQVGRGNTIYF.

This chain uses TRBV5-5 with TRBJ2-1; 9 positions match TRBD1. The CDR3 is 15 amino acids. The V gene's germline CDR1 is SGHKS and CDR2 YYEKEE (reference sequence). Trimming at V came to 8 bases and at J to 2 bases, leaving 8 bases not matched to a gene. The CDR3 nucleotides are TGTGCCAGTGGGAACCGGGACAGGGCCTACAATGAGCAGTTCTTC. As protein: CASGNRDRAYNEQFF.

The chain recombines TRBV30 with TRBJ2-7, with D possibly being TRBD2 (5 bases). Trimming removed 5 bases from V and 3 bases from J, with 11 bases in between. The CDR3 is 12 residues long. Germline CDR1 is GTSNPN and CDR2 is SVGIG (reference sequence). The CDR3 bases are TGTGCCTGGCGGGGAGAGGACTACGAGCAGTACTTC. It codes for CAWRGEDYEQYF.

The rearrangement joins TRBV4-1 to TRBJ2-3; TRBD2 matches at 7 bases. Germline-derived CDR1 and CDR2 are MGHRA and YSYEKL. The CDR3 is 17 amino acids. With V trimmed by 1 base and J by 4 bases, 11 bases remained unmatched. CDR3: CASSQVGWSGEADTQYF. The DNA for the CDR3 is TGCGCCAGCAGCCAAGTCGGTTGGAGCGGGGAGGCAGATACGCAGTATTTT.

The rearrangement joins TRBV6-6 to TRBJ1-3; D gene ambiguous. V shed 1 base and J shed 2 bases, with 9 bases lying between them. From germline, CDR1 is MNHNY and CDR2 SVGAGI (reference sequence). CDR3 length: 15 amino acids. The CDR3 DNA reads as TGTGCCAGCAGTTACTATGCTGGCGCTGGAAACACCATATATTTT. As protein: CASSYYAGAGNTIYF.

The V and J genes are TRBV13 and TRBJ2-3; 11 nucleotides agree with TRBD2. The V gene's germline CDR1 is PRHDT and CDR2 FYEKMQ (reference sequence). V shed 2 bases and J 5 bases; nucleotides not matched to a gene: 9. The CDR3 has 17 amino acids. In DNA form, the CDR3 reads TGTGCCAGCAGCTTACGGCTAGCGGGGGGCGGGGTAGATACGCAGTATTTT. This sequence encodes CASSLRLAGGGVDTQYF.

This chain's CDR3 is CASSPPGLGTGELFF. The CDR3 coding sequence is TGCGCCAGCAGCCCACCGGGACTAGGCACCGGGGAGCTGTTTTTT. The J gene is TRBJ2-2, the V gene TRBV4-1; 8 bases match TRBD2. Looked up from germline, CDR1 is MGHRA and CDR2 is YSYEKL. The junction had 5 bases not matched to a gene; V was cut back by 4 bases and J by 4 bases. The CDR3 length is 15 residues.

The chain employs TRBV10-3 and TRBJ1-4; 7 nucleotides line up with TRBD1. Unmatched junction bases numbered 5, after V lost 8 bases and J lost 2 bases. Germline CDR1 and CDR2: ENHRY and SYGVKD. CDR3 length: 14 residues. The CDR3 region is CAISGGNTNEKLFF. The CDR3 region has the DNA TGTGCCATCTCAGGGGGGAACACTAATGAAAAACTGTTTTTT.

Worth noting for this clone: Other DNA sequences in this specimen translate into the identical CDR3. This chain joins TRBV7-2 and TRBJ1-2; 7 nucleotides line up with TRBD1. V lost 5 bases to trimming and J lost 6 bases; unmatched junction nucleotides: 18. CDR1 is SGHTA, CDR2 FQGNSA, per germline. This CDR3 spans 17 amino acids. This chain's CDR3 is CASSPSRGLRQGHGYTF. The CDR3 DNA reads TGTGCCAGCAGCCCCTCCCGGGGACTAAGACAGGGCCATGGCTACACCTTC.